The source of this TCR beta chain is a study of cytomegalovirus exposure and HLA in healthy donors. The CDR3 runs 13 residues. V was pared by 1 base and J by 9 bases, with 10 bases between. The germline gives CDR1 LGHNT, CDR2 FRNRAP. Points on this clone: Its specificity is not known.

PCR was performed using 60 Vbeta and 13 Jbeta primers. This table comes from immunoSEQ multiplex PCR, and its TCRdb copy is limited to in-frame clones, with some not included. The repertoire consists of about 120,000 clones, with 82% occurring once and the leading ten covering roughly 2.6%. Whole-study results and caveats: In an earlier analysis, about 90% or about 30%: the productive usage of most TCR beta V segments. Using the classifier, cytomegalovirus status was reportedly diagnosed with high specificity and sensitivity. In a later analysis, DRB1 alleles had the most associated TCRs; HLA-C alleles the fewest.

The receptor was isolated from a woman in her late teens or twenties in good health and CMV-seronegative. The rearrangement uses TRBV12-5 and TRBJ2-1; tentatively, D is TRBD2 (6 bases). The sample was PBMCs. The CDR3 loop is CASGLGGDPEQFF. The CDR3 DNA sequence: TGTGCTAGTGGTTTGGGGGGGGACCCTGAGCAGTTCTTC.